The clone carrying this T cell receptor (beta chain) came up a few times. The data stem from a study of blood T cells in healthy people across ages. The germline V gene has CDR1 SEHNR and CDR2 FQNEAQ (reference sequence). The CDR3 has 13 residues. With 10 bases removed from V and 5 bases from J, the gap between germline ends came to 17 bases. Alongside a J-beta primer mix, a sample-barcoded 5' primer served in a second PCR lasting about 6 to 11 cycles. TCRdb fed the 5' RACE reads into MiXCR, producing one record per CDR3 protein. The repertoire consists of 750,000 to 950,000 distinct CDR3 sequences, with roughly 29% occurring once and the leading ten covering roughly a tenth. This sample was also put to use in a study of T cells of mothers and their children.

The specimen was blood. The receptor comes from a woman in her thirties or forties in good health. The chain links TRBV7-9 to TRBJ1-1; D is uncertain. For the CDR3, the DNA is TGTGCCACCATAGGAGGCCCTCGGACTGAAGCTTTCTTT. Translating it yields CATIGGPRTEAFF.